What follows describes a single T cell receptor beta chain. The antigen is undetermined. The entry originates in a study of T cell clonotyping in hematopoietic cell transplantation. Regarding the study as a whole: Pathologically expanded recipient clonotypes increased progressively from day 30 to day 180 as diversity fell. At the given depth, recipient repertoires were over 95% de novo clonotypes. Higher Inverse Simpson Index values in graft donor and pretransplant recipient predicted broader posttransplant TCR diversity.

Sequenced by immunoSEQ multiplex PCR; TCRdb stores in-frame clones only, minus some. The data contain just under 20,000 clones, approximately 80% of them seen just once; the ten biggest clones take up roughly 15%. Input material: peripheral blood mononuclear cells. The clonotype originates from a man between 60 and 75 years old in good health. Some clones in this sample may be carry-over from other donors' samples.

The CDR3 coding sequence is TGTGCCAGCAGCTTATTACAGGGGATGCGTCAGCCCCAGCATTTT. It codes for CASSLLQGMRQPQHF. The chain couples TRBV5-5 to TRBJ1-5, with 7 positions matching TRBD1. The CDR3 contains 15 residues. CDR1 and CDR2 (germline): SGHKS, YYEKEE (reference sequence). V shed 2 bases and J 6 bases; nucleotides not matched to a gene: 8.